What follows are 26 T cell receptor beta chains derived from one specimen sequenced in a study of CD4 T cells in relation to SARS-CoV-2 and coronaviruses. No cognate antigen is known for these TCRs. Before the COVID-19 pandemic, during about 2010-2019, CD4+ T cells were taken from unexposed donors. CD4+ T cells were isolated from the cells after around 9 days of culture. Assay used: immunoSEQ multiplex PCR; TCRdb lists only in-frame clones, some missing. The sample lists 15,000 to 20,000 clones, over 60% occurring once. The sample consisted of CD4+ T cells from PBMCs, cultured in vitro. Source of these receptors: a human donor in good health.

This chain connects TRBV19 to TRBJ1-2; TRBD1 matches at 10 bases. The junction had 10 bases not matched to a gene; V was cut back by 6 bases and J by 3 bases. The CDR3 length is 16 residues. CDR1 is LNHDA and CDR2 is SQIVND in the germline V gene (reference sequence). Written as DNA, the CDR3 is TGTGCCAGTAGACCTAGACAGGGGGCATCGGACTATGGCTACACCTTC. Translated: CASRPRQGASDYGYTF.

The chain carries TRBV30 and TRBJ1-2, with TRBD1 identical over 9 bases. This CDR3 region has 14 residues. Germline V lookup: CDR1 GTSNPN, CDR2 SVGIG (reference sequence). With 5 bases clipped from V and 7 bases from J, the junction kept 11 bases outside the gene matches. CDR3 in DNA: TGTGCCTGGGCCCCACACAGGGGGCAGGGTGGCTACACCTTC. Its translation is CAWAPHRGQGGYTF.

V is TRBV6-6 and J is TRBJ2-6; D unclear. V gave up 6 bases and J gave up 1 base, with 7 bases separating them. The CDR3 spans 14 residues. Germline-derived CDR1 and CDR2 are MNHNY and SVGAGI (reference sequence). CDR3 DNA: TGTGCCAGCAGCCTAACTTCTGGGGCCAACGTCCTGACTTTC. The encoded protein is CASSLTSGANVLTF.

The genes are TRBV5-1 and TRBJ2-7, with TRBD1 identical over 9 bases. The CDR3 has 16 residues. V lost 0 bases and J lost 3; bases outside the gene matches: 7. Germline V gene sequence: CDR1 SGHRS, CDR2 YFSETQ. The CDR3 is CASSLERGTGYYEQYF. CDR3 bases: TGCGCCAGCAGCTTGGAACGCGGGACAGGGTACTACGAGCAGTACTTC.

This clone was counted only a few times. This chain links TRBV7-2 with TRBJ1-1; D is unclear. V lost 1 base, J lost 1 base, and 4 bases lay in between. The CDR3 has 13 amino acids. The V gene's germline CDR1 is SGHTA and CDR2 FQGNSA. CDR3 in DNA: TGTGCCAGCAGCTTAGACAGGAACACTGAAGCTTTCTTT. This gives the protein CASSLDRNTEAFF.

The CDR3: CASSQDRDSNQPQHF. The CDR3 coding sequence is TGTGCCAGCAGTCAGGACAGGGATAGCAATCAGCCCCAGCATTTT. The chain joins TRBV2 to TRBJ1-5; TRBD1 aligns across 8 bases. The V and J ends lost 5 bases and 0 bases, in that order; junction bases with no gene match: 3. The CDR3 is made up of 15 amino acids. In germline, CDR1 is SNHLY, CDR2 FYNNEI.

The chain is built from TRBV25-1 and TRBJ2-7; D perhaps matches TRBD1 (6 bases). Germline CDR1 and CDR2: MGHDK and SYGVNS. There are 13 residues in the CDR3. The V end lost 6 bases, the J end lost 5 bases, and 14 bases lay between the germline ends. CDR3 in amino acids: CASRQTGADEQYF. Written as DNA, the CDR3 is TGTGCCAGCAGACAGACAGGCGCGGACGAGCAGTACTTC.

This chain connects TRBV29-1 to TRBJ2-1; D call uncertain. V shed 4 bases and J shed 0 bases, with 13 bases lying between them. Germline assignment: CDR1 SQVTM and CDR2 ANQGSEA. This CDR3 has 15 amino acids. CDR3: CSVVVRAPSYNEQFF. CDR3 coding DNA: TGCAGCGTTGTCGTGCGAGCCCCCTCCTACAATGAGCAGTTCTTC.

The chain recombines TRBV4-2 with TRBJ1-5, with D possibly TRBD1 on 6 matching bases. The CDR3 is made up of 15 amino acids. The germline V gene encodes CDR1 LGHNA and CDR2 YNFKEQ. V shed 3 bases and J shed 5 bases, with 14 bases lying between them. Here the CDR3 DNA reads TGTGCCAGCAGCCAGGACAGCCAATTTGATCAGCCCCAGCATTTT. It specifies CASSQDSQFDQPQHF.

The chain uses TRBV15 and TRBJ1-1, with no clear D. Trimming removed 0 bases from V and 5 bases from J, with 1 base in between. Germline V CDR1 and CDR2: LNHNV, YYDKDF (reference sequence). The CDR3 totals 11 residues. CDR3 sequence reads: CATSRDTEAFF. The CDR3, as DNA: TGTGCCACCAGCAGAGATACTGAAGCTTTCTTT. Looking up the rest from reference TRBV15 and TRBJ1-1 gives the full variable domain: DAMVIQNPRYQVTQFGKPVTLSCSQTLNHNVMYWYQQKSSQAPKLLFHYYDKDFNNEADTPDNFQSRRPNTSFCFLDIRSPGLGDTAMYLCATSRDTEAFFGQGTRLTVV.

This clone was counted between two and nine times. The chain recombines TRBV4-1 with TRBJ1-5, with D unresolved. V was clipped by 2 bases and J by 5 bases, with 13 bases between them. This CDR3 spans 15 amino acids. Germline assignment: CDR1 MGHRA and CDR2 YSYEKL. The CDR3 DNA is TGCGCCAGCAGCCAACCGGGCAAGCGTTATCAGCCCCAGCATTTT. Translated, it gives CASSQPGKRYQPQHF.

The chain uses TRBV5-6 and TRBJ2-7; TRBD2 might be the D (5 bases). Germline CDR1 reads SGHDT; CDR2 reads YYEEEE. The CDR3 runs to 12 residues. Between the trimmed V and J ends, which lost 4 bases and 6 bases, there was a span of 11 bases. DNA for the CDR3: TGTGCCAGCAGCCACACTAGTGGCGAGCAGTACTTC. Translation: CASSHTSGEQYF.

This clone occurred a few times. The chain combines TRBV15 with TRBJ2-2; D unclear. The germline V gene encodes CDR1 LNHNV and CDR2 YYDKDF (reference sequence). This CDR3 region has 14 residues. The V end lost 4 bases, the J end lost 4 bases, and 10 bases lay between the germline ends. CDR3 in DNA: TGTGCCACCAGCATGTCGACGGCCACCGGGGAGCTGTTTTTT. It is translated as CATSMSTATGELFF. Full variable domain (rest looked up from reference TRBV15 and TRBJ2-2): DAMVIQNPRYQVTQFGKPVTLSCSQTLNHNVMYWYQQKSSQAPKLLFHYYDKDFNNEADTPDNFQSRRPNTSFCFLDIRSPGLGDTAMYLCATSMSTATGELFFGEGSRLTVL.

The J gene is TRBJ2-7, the V gene TRBV3-1 (or the pseudogene TRBV3-2); D is undetermined. Per germline, CDR1 LGHDT and CDR2 YNNKEL (reference sequence). The V and J ends lost 0 bases and 5 bases respectively, with 14 bases between them. The CDR3 is made up of 15 amino acids. The DNA of the CDR3 is TGTGCCAGCAGCCAAGACCCGGGTGGCAGCGACGAGCAGTACTTC. This translates into CASSQDPGGSDEQYF.

This rearrangement joins TRBV5-6 to TRBJ2-5; TRBD1 agrees at 7 bases. The CDR3 contains 13 residues. With V trimmed by 6 bases and J by 2 bases, 4 bases remained unmatched. Germline assignment: CDR1 SGHDT and CDR2 YYEEEE. The CDR3 region is CASILGQQETQYF. The CDR3 nucleotides are TGTGCCAGCATCCTGGGACAGCAAGAGACCCAGTACTTC.

This clone was detected a few times. The chain is built from TRBV25-1 and TRBJ2-7; D is unclear. Per the germline V gene, CDR1 is MGHDK and CDR2 is SYGVNS. Trimming removed 1 base at V and 0 bases at J, with 13 bases between. The CDR3 totals 16 residues. DNA of the CDR3: TGTGCCAGCAGTGAATCGGTAGCCAAGGGCTCCTACGAGCAGTACTTC. As protein: CASSESVAKGSYEQYF.

The chain uses TRBV5-1 and TRBJ2-3, with TRBD2 matching 14 bases. V gave up 4 bases and J gave up 5 bases; unmatched junction bases: 3. Germline-derived CDR1 and CDR2 are SGHRS and YFSETQ. The CDR3 length is 15 residues. The CDR3 DNA is TGCGCCAGCAGCGCTGGGACTAGCGGGAGAGATACGCAGTATTTT. Translated, it gives CASSAGTSGRDTQYF.

This clone appeared once. V is TRBV6-5 and J is TRBJ2-1; D is ambiguous. CDR3 length: 12 amino acids. Germline-derived CDR1 and CDR2 are MNHEY and SVGAGI. Trimming took 5 bases from V and 6 from J, leaving 8 bases between them. This CDR3 reads CASSPPSNEQFF. The CDR3 DNA reads TGTGCCAGCAGTCCCCCAAGCAATGAGCAGTTCTTC.

The chain is built from TRBV11-2 and TRBJ1-2, with TRBD1 as a possible D gene (5 bases). The CDR3 is made up of 13 amino acids. Trimming took 2 bases from V and 4 from J, leaving 8 bases between them. Per germline, CDR1 SGHAT and CDR2 FQNNGV. The CDR3 DNA follows: TGTGCCAGCAGCTTATGGGGCACCTATGGCTACACCTTC. Protein sequence: CASSLWGTYGYTF.

CDR3 sequence reads: CAWSALAGWGEQFF. As DNA, the CDR3 is TGTGCCTGGAGTGCGCTAGCGGGATGGGGGGAGCAGTTCTTC. The rearrangement joins TRBV30 to TRBJ2-1; 9 positions match TRBD2. The CDR3 length is 14 residues. Germline lookup yields CDR1 GTSNPN and CDR2 SVGIG (reference sequence). V dropped 1 base and J dropped 10; count of bases not matched to a gene: 8.

The chain is built from TRBV18 and TRBJ2-5; D is perhaps TRBD1 (6 bases). Looked up from germline, CDR1 is KGHSH and CDR2 is LQKENI. CDR3 length equals 13 residues. The ends were cut back, 6 bases at V and 3 bases at J, with 11 bases in the middle. The CDR3 loop reads CASSPGQKETQYF. As DNA, the CDR3 is TGTGCCAGCTCCCCCGGACAGAAAGAGACCCAGTACTTC.

This sequence joins TRBV7-3 and TRBJ2-3; 8 bases align to TRBD2. V trimming: 2 bases; J trimming: 0 bases; junction bases outside the gene matches: 1. The CDR3 is 15 amino acids. CDR1 is SGHTA, CDR2 FQGTGA, per germline. Here the CDR3 reads CASSLQRGSTDTQYF. In DNA, the CDR3 is TGTGCCAGCAGCTTACAGCGGGGGAGCACAGATACGCAGTATTTT.

This clone was seen a handful of times. V usage is TRBV4-1 and J usage is TRBJ1-6; 7 bases are shared with TRBD1. The CDR3 extends over 16 amino acids. V trimming: 0 bases; J trimming: 7 bases; junction bases outside the gene matches: 6. Germline CDR1 is MGHRA and CDR2 is YSYEKL. The CDR3 DNA sequence: TGCGCCAGCAGCCAAGACCCGGGACAGATGAATTCACCCCTCCACTTT. Amino acids: CASSQDPGQMNSPLHF.

The V call is TRBV5-1, the J call TRBJ1-1, with a weak D call TRBD1 (5 bases). The CDR3 spans 15 residues. Trimming shortened V by 4 bases and J by 4 bases, and 17 bases separated the two germline ends. CDR1 is SGHRS and CDR2 is YFSETQ in the germline V gene. CDR3 loop: CASSLGSKRGTEAFF. The DNA of the CDR3 is TGCGCCAGCAGCCTTGGAAGTAAAAGGGGCACTGAAGCTTTCTTT.

V is TRBV7-8 and J is TRBJ2-7; TRBD1 agrees at 9 bases. The V and J ends lost 3 bases and 3 bases, in that order; junction bases with no gene match: 9. Germline CDR1 SGHVS, CDR2 FQNEAQ. This CDR3 contains 16 residues. For the CDR3, the DNA is TGTGCCAGCAGCTTGGGGACAGGGATCGGGGACTACGAGCAGTACTTC. Translated: CASSLGTGIGDYEQYF.

The chain is built from TRBV5-6 and TRBJ2-7; D may be TRBD2 (6 bases). This CDR3 contains 15 residues. V shed 3 bases and J shed 3 bases, with 16 bases lying between them. Germline CDR1 reads SGHDT; CDR2 reads YYEEEE. The DNA for the CDR3 is TGTGCCAGCAGCTCAGGTTTTAGTAGCGGCTACGAGCAGTACTTC. Protein sequence: CASSSGFSSGYEQYF.